These 2 T cell receptor beta chains share one sample of origin, sequenced in a study of blood T cell repertoires in COVID-19. Clones were read by immunoSEQ multiplex PCR, and TCRdb kept only the in-frame ones, dropping some. The table includes around 270,000 clones, about 87% detected once. The sample consisted of peripheral blood. These receptors were collected from a man in his sixties who had recovered from COVID-19.

This chain links TRBV6-6 with TRBJ2-7, with 7 bases that match TRBD1. This CDR3 spans 14 amino acids. With 5 bases clipped from V and 2 bases from J, the junction kept 6 bases outside the gene matches. Germline CDR1 reads MNHNY; CDR2 reads SVGAGI (reference sequence). CDR3 nucleotide sequence: TGTGCCAGCAGTACCGGGACAGCCCCCTACGAGCAGTACTTC. Residues: CASSTGTAPYEQYF.

The chain has TRBV5-4 and TRBJ1-1; D unclear. V lost 1 base to trimming and J lost 5 bases, with 15 bases between them. Looked up from germline, CDR1 is SGHNT and CDR2 is YYREEE (reference sequence). This CDR3 is 15 amino acids long. The CDR3 sequence is CASSLYNRRKTEAFF. The CDR3 DNA reads TGTGCCAGCAGCTTGTATAACAGAAGAAAAACTGAAGCTTTCTTT.